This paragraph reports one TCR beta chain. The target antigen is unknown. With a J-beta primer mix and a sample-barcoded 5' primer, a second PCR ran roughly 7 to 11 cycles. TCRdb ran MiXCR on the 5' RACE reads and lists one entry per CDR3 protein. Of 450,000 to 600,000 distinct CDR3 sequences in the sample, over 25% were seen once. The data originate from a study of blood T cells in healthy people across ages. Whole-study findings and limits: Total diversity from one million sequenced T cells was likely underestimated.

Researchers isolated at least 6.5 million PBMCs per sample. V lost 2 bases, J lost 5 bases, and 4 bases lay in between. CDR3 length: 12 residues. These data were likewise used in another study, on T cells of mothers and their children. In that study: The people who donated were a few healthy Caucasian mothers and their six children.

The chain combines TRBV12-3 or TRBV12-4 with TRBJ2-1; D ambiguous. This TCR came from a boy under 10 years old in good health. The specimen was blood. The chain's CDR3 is CASSLSHNEQFF. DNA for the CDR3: TGTGCCAGCAGTTTATCACACAATGAGCAGTTCTTC.